The 29 T cell receptor beta chains below all came from one sample that was sequenced in a study of beta chain features in type 1 diabetes. Study-wide results and caveats: Type 1 diabetes patients showed a moderate but significant shortening of TCRB CDR3s in all four CD4+ subsets.

These receptors are not linked to any known antigen. Investigators reverse transcribed all isolated RNA, so they sequenced expressed TCRB transcripts. Data came from immunoSEQ multiplex PCR; TCRdb stores just in-frame clones and leaves some out. The data hold 150,000 to 190,000 clones, with about 9.3% observed a single time. Sequencing was carried out using central memory CD4+ T cells from blood. The receptors shown here come from a man aged 25-40 years with type 1 diabetes.

The V and J genes are TRBV29-1 and TRBJ1-1; a weak D match, TRBD1 (5 bases). V shed 4 bases and J shed 5 bases, with 17 bases lying between them. Germline loops: CDR1 SQVTM, CDR2 ANQGSEA. CDR3 length: 14 amino acids. Here the CDR3 reads CSVGGGFEGTEAFF. For the CDR3, the DNA is TGCAGCGTTGGGGGGGGGTTCGAGGGGACTGAAGCTTTCTTT.

The gene calls are TRBV11-1 and TRBJ2-3, with 7 nucleotides matching TRBD2. With V trimmed by 1 base and J by 0 bases, 10 bases remained unmatched. Per the germline V gene, CDR1 is SGHAT and CDR2 is FQDESV (reference sequence). CDR3 length equals 18 residues. CDR3 protein: CASSLGSAGGRSTDTQYF. In DNA, the CDR3 is TGTGCCAGCAGCTTAGGCTCGGCAGGCGGGAGAAGCACAGATACGCAGTATTTT.

In its sample, this clone was seen a few times. V usage is TRBV7-3 and J usage is TRBJ2-5; TRBD1 is a possible D gene (5 bases). V was clipped by 2 bases and J by 1 base, with 8 bases between them. Germline V gene sequence: CDR1 SGHTA, CDR2 FQGTGA. This CDR3 is built from 14 residues. The CDR3 coding sequence is TGTGCCAGCAGCTTAGGGCAGGGCCAAGAGACCCAGTACTTC. Protein product: CASSLGQGQETQYF.

This clone was detected only a few times. The V gene is TRBV13, the J gene TRBJ2-1; the D is unclear. This CDR3 has 13 residues. V was pared by 3 bases and J by 10 bases, with 13 bases between. Germline assignment: CDR1 PRHDT and CDR2 FYEKMQ (reference sequence). The CDR3 DNA is TGTGCCAGCAGCTTTGACTCGACTGGGGAGCAGTTCTTC. As protein: CASSFDSTGEQFF.

J is TRBJ1-2 and V is TRBV5-1; D might be TRBD1 (6 bases). The V gene lost 0 bases and the J gene lost 3 bases, with 6 bases spanning the gap. The CDR3 has 13 residues. Germline V CDR1 and CDR2: SGHRS, YFSETQ. The CDR3 loop is CASSLDRDYGYTF. The DNA for the CDR3 is TGCGCCAGCAGCTTGGACAGGGACTATGGCTACACCTTC.

This clone was observed a few times. Here the CDR3 reads CSARDYLSYF. In DNA, the CDR3 is TGCAGTGCTAGAGACTATCTCTCCTATTTT. V gene TRBV20-1 combines with J gene TRBJ2-3, with D hard to call. Germline V gene sequence: CDR1 DFQATT, CDR2 SNEGSKA (reference sequence). V lost 0 bases and J 15 bases, leaving 10 bases between the germline ends. The CDR3 is made up of 10 amino acids.

This clone has just a few counts. The chain uses TRBV7-9 and TRBJ2-7; 9 positions match TRBD2. The CDR3 is made up of 14 amino acids. The junction had 2 bases not matched to a gene; V was cut back by 5 bases and J by 0 bases. CDR1 SEHNR and CDR2 FQNEAQ come from the germline V gene (reference sequence). This CDR3 reads CASSGLASSYEQYF. Written as DNA, the CDR3 is TGTGCCAGCAGCGGACTAGCGAGCTCCTACGAGCAGTACTTC.

This clone has only a few counts. The chain is built from TRBV14 and TRBJ2-7; no clear D gene. Germline V gene sequence: CDR1 SGHDN, CDR2 FVKESK. This CDR3 is built from 15 residues. V was clipped by 4 bases and J by 6 bases, with 19 bases between them. The CDR3 spells CASSPQSMQTGEQYF. The DNA for the CDR3 is TGTGCCAGCAGCCCCCAATCGATGCAAACCGGCGAGCAGTACTTC.

This clone showed up just a few times. The chain employs TRBV28 and TRBJ1-1, with 8 bases matching TRBD1. CDR1 is MDHEN, CDR2 SYDVKM, per germline. Trimming cost V 7 bases and J 1 base; bases outside gene matches: 11. This CDR3 is built from 16 residues. In DNA, the CDR3 is TGTGCCAGCACAGGGGGTCTCAGGGGGCGGAACACTGAAGCTTTCTTT. Protein: CASTGGLRGRNTEAFF.

This clone was detected only once. For the CDR3, the DNA is TGCGCCAGCAGTGGACTAGCGAACACCGGGGAGCTGTTTTTT. This sequence encodes CASSGLANTGELFF. This chain links TRBV5-1 with TRBJ2-2; 7 bases agree with TRBD2. Germline V lookup: CDR1 SGHRS, CDR2 YFSETQ. This CDR3 spans 14 amino acids. Trimming took 5 bases from V and 0 from J; bases not matched to a gene: 1.

This clone has just a few counts. The chain couples TRBV6-1 to TRBJ1-2, with D tentatively TRBD1 (6 bases). Germline-derived CDR1 and CDR2 are MNHNS and SASEGT. This CDR3 has 14 amino acids. V was cut by 7 bases and J by 4 bases, with 16 bases left in between. The CDR3 coding sequence is TGTGCCAGCAAGTTTGCCGGACAGCTCTATGGCTACACCTTC. It yields the protein CASKFAGQLYGYTF.

V gene TRBV5-6 combines with J gene TRBJ2-2; 7 nucleotides line up with TRBD1. Germline CDR1 reads SGHDT; CDR2 reads YYEEEE. With 0 bases clipped from V and 5 bases from J, the junction kept 4 bases outside the gene matches. The CDR3 totals 15 residues. The CDR3 DNA reads as TGTGCCAGCAGCTTGGTGGCAGGGGGTACCGGGGAGCTGTTTTTT. Its translation is CASSLVAGGTGELFF.

The V gene is TRBV4-1, the J gene TRBJ2-1; maybe TRBD2 (5 bases). CDR1 MGHRA and CDR2 YSYEKL come from the germline V gene. The length of the CDR3 is 16 residues. V was pared by 5 bases and J by 0 bases, with 14 bases between. The CDR3 coding sequence is TGCGCCAGCAGCTCGACTCCGGCGGGCTCCTACAATGAGCAGTTCTTC. This gives the protein CASSSTPAGSYNEQFF.

This clone was seen only a few times. The V and J genes are TRBV28 and TRBJ1-1; the D gene is possibly TRBD1 (6 bases). This CDR3 region has 14 residues. From germline, CDR1 is MDHEN and CDR2 SYDVKM. V lost 5 bases to trimming and J lost 5 bases, with 15 bases between them. The chain's CDR3 is CASSEEGVRTEAFF. The CDR3 DNA reads as TGTGCCAGCAGTGAAGAGGGGGTGAGGACTGAAGCTTTCTTT.

This chain uses TRBV7-8 with TRBJ2-3; a possible D gene is TRBD1 (6 bases). The V gene lost 4 bases and the J gene lost 4 bases, with 12 bases spanning the gap. This CDR3 is built from 14 residues. Germline V gene data show CDR1 as SGHVS and CDR2 as FQNEAQ. The CDR3 region is CASSYLTGSDTQYF. In DNA, the CDR3 is TGTGCCAGCAGCTACCTCACAGGGTCAGATACGCAGTATTTT.

The CDR3 region has the DNA TGTGCCAGCAGCTTGTATGACAGGGTGGAGACTGAAGCTTTCTTT. Translated, it gives CASSLYDRVETEAFF. J is TRBJ1-1 and V is TRBV5-6; 7 positions agree with TRBD1. Trimming took 1 base from V and 5 from J; bases not matched to a gene: 8. Germline CDR1 reads SGHDT; CDR2 reads YYEEEE. The CDR3 totals 15 residues.

This clone has more than one count but fewer than ten. V and J are TRBV28 and TRBJ2-3; D uncertain. CDR1 and CDR2 (germline): MDHEN, SYDVKM. The CDR3 totals 15 residues. Deletions cut 6 bases from V and 3 bases from J, with 16 bases between. CDR3 amino acids: CASRGFLYVTDTQYF. In DNA, the CDR3 is TGTGCCAGCAGGGGCTTTCTTTATGTTACAGATACGCAGTATTTT.

CDR3 in DNA: TGTGCCAGCAGCTTGGCCGGGGGGAGTTATGGCTACACCTTC. Translated: CASSLAGGSYGYTF. V is TRBV5-4 and J is TRBJ1-2; perhaps TRBD1 as D (5 bases). The CDR3 totals 14 residues. CDR1 SGHNT and CDR2 YYREEE come from the germline V gene (reference sequence). V lost 0 bases, J lost 5 bases, and 11 bases lay in between.

In its sample, this clone was seen a few times. The chain is built from TRBV5-1 and TRBJ2-3; the D is unclear. Trimming removed 1 base from V and 6 bases from J, with 12 bases in between. The germline V gene has CDR1 SGHRS and CDR2 YFSETQ. The CDR3 consists of 14 residues. The chain's CDR3 is CASSLLGETDTQYF. Here the CDR3 DNA reads TGCGCCAGCAGCTTGCTAGGAGAGACCGATACGCAGTATTTT.

The chain has TRBV27 and TRBJ2-1; 7 bases align to TRBD2. The V and J ends lost 8 bases and 8 bases, in that order; junction bases with no gene match: 9. The CDR3 covers 13 residues. Germline V lookup: CDR1 MNHEY, CDR2 SMNVEV (reference sequence). The CDR3 loop is CASLGGSFDEQFF. The CDR3 DNA reads as TGTGCCAGCCTTGGCGGGAGTTTCGATGAGCAGTTCTTC.

The chain recombines TRBV9 with TRBJ2-1; 8 bases map to TRBD2. The CDR3 is made up of 15 amino acids. Germline V gives CDR1 SGDLS, CDR2 YYNGEE. Trimming cost V 3 bases and J 6 bases; bases outside gene matches: 8. In DNA form, the CDR3 reads TGTGCCAGCAGCGCGGGACTAGGGGTACGCAATGAGCAGTTCTTC. The encoded protein is CASSAGLGVRNEQFF. The variable domain in full, completed from reference TRBV9 and TRBJ2-1, reads DSGVTQTPKHLITATGQRVTLRCSPRSGDLSVYWYQQSLDQGLQFLIQYYNGEERAKGNILERFSAQQFPDLHSELNLSSLELGDSALYFCASSAGLGVRNEQFFGPGTRLTVL.

V gene TRBV6-8 combines with J gene TRBJ2-1; 8 bases agree with TRBD2. After removal of 0 bases from V and 5 bases from J, the junction contained 6 bases not matched to a gene. Germline V gives CDR1 MNHGY, CDR2 SAAAGT. The CDR3 is made up of 16 amino acids. CDR3 sequence: CASSYSSSGTDNEQFF. Written as DNA, the CDR3 is TGTGCCAGCAGTTACTCGAGTAGCGGGACTGACAATGAGCAGTTCTTC.

This clone was seen only a few times. The CDR3 loop is CASSSLGTSGRNEQFF. The CDR3, as DNA: TGTGCCAGCAGCTCCCTAGGGACTAGCGGGAGGAATGAGCAGTTCTTC. The V gene is TRBV7-3, the J gene TRBJ2-1; TRBD2 matches 15 bases. The CDR3 has 16 residues. Unmatched junction bases numbered 5, after V lost 4 bases and J lost 7 bases. Germline CDR1 is SGHTA and CDR2 is FQGTGA.

The chain has TRBV5-4 and TRBJ1-2, with D hard to call. The V and J ends lost 4 bases and 7 bases respectively, with 17 bases between them. Germline CDR1 SGHNT, CDR2 YYREEE (reference sequence). The CDR3 has 14 residues. DNA for the CDR3: TGTGCCAGCAGCCCCTCCCTCACAGAGGGTGGCTACACCTTC. This translates into CASSPSLTEGGYTF. Supplemented by reference TRBV5-4 and TRBJ1-2, the full variable domain reads ETGVTQSPTHLIKTRGQQVTLRCSSQSGHNTVSWYQQALGQGPQFIFQYYREEENGRGNFPPRFSGLQFPNYSSELNVNALELDDSALYLCASSPSLTEGGYTFGSGTRLTVV.

The sample holds a few counts of this clone. The same CDR3 also results from other DNA sequences found in this sample. The rearrangement links TRBV18 to TRBJ2-7, with D maybe TRBD1 (6 bases). Germline-derived CDR1 and CDR2 are KGHSH and LQKENI. This CDR3 is built from 14 residues. The V gene lost 1 base and the J gene lost 2 bases, with 9 bases spanning the gap. The CDR3 DNA reads TGTGCCAGCTCACCACGGCAGGGGACCTACGAGCAGTACTTC. It codes for CASSPRQGTYEQYF.

This clone was seen a few times. The chain joins TRBV28 to TRBJ2-7, with TRBD2 identical over 12 bases. Germline V CDR1 and CDR2: MDHEN, SYDVKM. The CDR3 runs to 15 residues. The trim removed 9 bases at V and 7 bases at J, leaving 13 bases unmatched. CDR3 sequence reads: CASWGDASGREEQYF. Written as DNA, the CDR3 is TGTGCCAGTTGGGGCGATGCTAGCGGGAGGGAAGAGCAGTACTTC.

V gene TRBV7-2 combines with J gene TRBJ1-2; TRBD1 aligns across 9 bases. The CDR3 runs 15 residues. The germline V gene has CDR1 SGHTA and CDR2 FQGNSA. Trimming at V came to 3 bases and at J to 5 bases, leaving 7 bases not matched to a gene. For the CDR3, the DNA is TGTGCCAGCAGCTTGGACGGGACAGGGAGATATGGCTACACCTTC. As protein: CASSLDGTGRYGYTF.

This clone was counted only a few times. The CDR3 is CASSVGQLYTGELFF. For the CDR3, the DNA is TGCGCCAGCAGCGTGGGACAGCTTTACACCGGGGAGCTGTTTTTT. This chain uses TRBV5-1 with TRBJ2-2; TRBD1 matches at 7 bases. The germline gives CDR1 SGHRS, CDR2 YFSETQ. The CDR3 is made up of 15 amino acids. J was trimmed by 3 bases and V by 4 bases; bases with no gene match: 6.

In regard to this clone: Other DNA sequences in the same sample also yield this CDR3. This chain connects TRBV5-4 to TRBJ2-1, with D possibly matching TRBD2 (6 bases). The CDR3 totals 15 residues. CDR1 SGHNT and CDR2 YYREEE come from the germline V gene (reference sequence). The germline V and J ends were trimmed by 2 bases and 3 bases, with 12 bases remaining between them. The DNA of the CDR3 is TGTGCCAGCAGCTTACCAGCGGGTCTCTACAATGAGCAGTTCTTC. It yields the protein CASSLPAGLYNEQFF. The full variable domain, its missing parts supplied by reference TRBV5-4 and TRBJ2-1, is ETGVTQSPTHLIKTRGQQVTLRCSSQSGHNTVSWYQQALGQGPQFIFQYYREEENGRGNFPPRFSGLQFPNYSSELNVNALELDDSALYLCASSLPAGLYNEQFFGPGTRLTVL.